These 32 T cell receptor beta chains were all obtained from the same sample, sequenced in a study of cytomegalovirus exposure and HLA in healthy donors. With 60 Vbeta and 13 Jbeta primers, the PCR was carried out. TCRdb's table, derived via immunoSEQ multiplex PCR, lists solely in-frame clones and lacks some. The data hold approximately 150,000 clones, with roughly 78% observed a single time. Sample: PBMCs. Receptors were obtained from a man aged 35 to 55 in good health and CMV-seronegative.

This chain uses TRBV16 with TRBJ2-7, with TRBD1 as a possible D gene (7 bases). Germline V gives CDR1 KGHSY, CDR2 FQNENV. There are 14 residues in the CDR3. Trimming cost V 3 bases and J 1 base, with 10 bases left between them. In DNA form, the CDR3 reads TGTGCCAGCAGCCATGCAGGGGGGTCCTACGAGCAGTACTTC. It codes for CASSHAGGSYEQYF.

The chain is built from TRBV2 and TRBJ2-7; 9 bases match TRBD2. The germline gives CDR1 SNHLY, CDR2 FYNNEI. Trimming at V came to 6 bases and at J to 2 bases, leaving 8 bases not matched to a gene. This CDR3 spans 15 amino acids. The CDR3 sequence is CASRPLAGQPYEQYF. CDR3 nucleotide sequence: TGTGCCAGCAGGCCACTAGCGGGCCAGCCCTACGAGCAGTACTTC.

The rearrangement joins TRBV5-1 to TRBJ1-2; 8 bases are a match to TRBD1. In germline, CDR1 is SGHRS, CDR2 YFSETQ. The CDR3 spans 14 residues. Germline trimming cut 4 bases from V and 6 bases from J; bases unmatched to any gene: 8. In nucleotides, the CDR3 is TGCGCCAGCAGCGCGCCGGGACAGGTGGATGGCTACACCTTC. Its protein is CASSAPGQVDGYTF.

This sequence joins TRBV25-1 and TRBJ2-7, with D possibly TRBD2 on 6 matching bases. Trimming shortened V by 8 bases and J by 5 bases, and 25 bases separated the two germline ends. The CDR3 loop spans 16 amino acids. Germline assignment: CDR1 MGHDK and CDR2 SYGVNS. The CDR3 reads CASGIPEGEGCHEQYF. The CDR3 DNA follows: TGTGCCAGCGGAATACCGGAGGGAGAGGGGTGCCACGAGCAGTACTTC.

This clone was detected only a few times. Here the CDR3 DNA reads TGTGCCAGCAGCCCGGACAGGGGGGCGTACAATGAGCAGTTCTTC. Translation gives CASSPDRGAYNEQFF. J is TRBJ2-1 and V is TRBV11-2; the match to TRBD1 covers 10 bases. Trimming at V came to 5 bases and at J to 4 bases, leaving 5 bases not matched to a gene. Looked up from germline, CDR1 is SGHAT and CDR2 is FQNNGV. The CDR3 runs to 15 residues.

The rearrangement uses TRBV7-6 and TRBJ2-2; 9 bases map to TRBD2. After removal of 5 bases from V and 5 bases from J, the junction contained 21 bases not matched to a gene. Germline lookup yields CDR1 SGHVS and CDR2 FNYEAQ. This CDR3 is 20 amino acids long. CDR3 sequence reads: CASSLSPNSPGLAWTGELFF. As DNA, the CDR3 is TGTGCCAGCAGCCTTAGCCCGAACTCCCCGGGACTAGCTTGGACCGGGGAGCTGTTTTTT.

A single count supports this clone. The CDR3 protein is CASTDSTLNFQHF. The CDR3 DNA is TGTGCCAGCACAGACAGCACCCTAAATTTCCAGCATTTT. V gene TRBV28 combines with J gene TRBJ1-5; TRBD1 is a possible D gene (5 bases). V lost 7 bases, J lost 12 bases, and 19 bases lay in between. Germline V gene data show CDR1 as MDHEN and CDR2 as SYDVKM. CDR3 size: 13 residues.

This clone was found once. The chain links TRBV5-6 to TRBJ2-5; 10 bases align to TRBD1. The CDR3 length is 16 residues. V lost 4 bases to trimming and J lost 1 base; unmatched junction nucleotides: 7. Germline V lookup: CDR1 SGHDT, CDR2 YYEEEE. CDR3 nucleotides: TGTGCCAGCAGCCCGCGACAGGGGGCGGTCCAAGAGACCCAGTACTTC. It is translated as CASSPRQGAVQETQYF.

This sequence joins TRBV6-1 and TRBJ2-5; D might be TRBD2 (6 bases). This CDR3 has 14 amino acids. The germline V gene encodes CDR1 MNHNS and CDR2 SASEGT. V lost 8 bases, J lost 0 bases, and 13 bases lay in between. CDR3 in DNA: TGTGCCAGCCTGAGTGCGGGGTACCAAGAGACCCAGTACTTC. Its translation is CASLSAGYQETQYF.

This clone occurred once. The chain combines TRBV2 with TRBJ1-4; possibly TRBD1 for D (5 bases). CDR1 is SNHLY and CDR2 is FYNNEI in the germline V gene. There are 13 residues in the CDR3. Deletions cut 7 bases from V and 8 bases from J, with 14 bases between. The CDR3 nucleotides read TGTGCCAGCAAGGGAGGGGTCGGGGAAAAACTGTTTTTT. Its protein product is CASKGGVGEKLFF.

This rearrangement joins TRBV28 to TRBJ1-4, with D perhaps matching TRBD1 (6 bases). Germline V lookup: CDR1 MDHEN, CDR2 SYDVKM. This CDR3 region has 14 residues. V was trimmed by 3 bases and J by 4 bases, leaving 9 bases between them. CDR3 DNA sequence: TGTGCCAGCAGTTTCGTAGGGGGTAATGAAAAACTGTTTTTT. It translates to CASSFVGGNEKLFF.

The chain joins TRBV5-4 to TRBJ2-7, with D perhaps matching TRBD2 (6 bases). Between the trimmed V and J ends, which lost 4 bases and 0 bases, there was a span of 8 bases. Germline loops: CDR1 SGHNT, CDR2 YYREEE (reference sequence). This CDR3 spans 13 amino acids. CDR3 loop: CASSQTSSYEQYF. The DNA for the CDR3 is TGTGCCAGCAGCCAGACTAGCTCCTACGAGCAGTACTTC.

V gene TRBV19 combines with J gene TRBJ2-3; 9 nucleotides agree with TRBD2. This CDR3 contains 15 residues. J lost 5 bases, V lost 1 base, and 4 bases had no gene match. CDR1 LNHDA and CDR2 SQIVND come from the germline V gene (reference sequence). In DNA, the CDR3 is TGTGCCAGTAGTATAGGAGCGGGAGGAGGAGATACGCAGTATTTT. Protein product: CASSIGAGGGDTQYF.

This clone has a handful of counts. The chain has TRBV7-2 and TRBJ1-2; 7 bases map to TRBD1. This CDR3 is built from 14 residues. Unmatched junction bases numbered 3, after V lost 1 base and J lost 4 bases. Germline lookup yields CDR1 SGHTA and CDR2 FQGNSA. The CDR3 here is CASSLGQGAYGYTF. The DNA for the CDR3 is TGTGCCAGCAGCTTAGGACAGGGTGCCTATGGCTACACCTTC. Complete variable domain (other parts from reference TRBV7-2 and TRBJ1-2): GAGVSQSPSNKVTEKGKDVELRCDPISGHTALYWYRQSLGQGLEFLIYFQGNSAPDKSGLPSDRFSAERTGGSVSTLTIQRTQQEDSAVYLCASSLGQGAYGYTFGSGTRLTVV.

The J gene is TRBJ1-3, the V gene TRBV6-5, with a possible D match to TRBD1 (5 bases). The V end was cut by 5 bases, the J end by 4 bases, with 12 bases between. In germline, CDR1 is MNHEY, CDR2 SVGAGI. The CDR3 sequence is 14 residues long. CDR3 region: CASSRGGDGNTIYF. CDR3 in DNA: TGTGCCAGCAGTCGGGGGGGGGACGGAAACACCATATATTTT.

There are a few counts of this clone. The V and J genes are TRBV4-2 and TRBJ2-7; 14 bases map to TRBD2. Trimming took 6 bases from V and 5 from J; bases not matched to a gene: 3. This CDR3 has 14 amino acids. Per germline, CDR1 LGHNA and CDR2 YNFKEQ. The CDR3 nucleotides are TGTGCCAGCAGTCCGACTAGCGGGAGGGACGAGCAGTACTTC. Translated: CASSPTSGRDEQYF.

CDR3 region: CASSLGPSGTYEQYF. The DNA of the CDR3 is TGTGCCAGCAGCTTAGGGCCTAGCGGAACCTACGAGCAGTACTTC. The chain has TRBV7-2 and TRBJ2-7; 7 bases fit TRBD2. The CDR3 runs 15 residues. The V and J ends lost 1 base and 2 bases, in that order; junction bases with no gene match: 5. Germline loops: CDR1 SGHTA, CDR2 FQGNSA.

The V call is TRBV10-2, the J call TRBJ2-3; 7 bases match TRBD2. J lost 5 bases, V lost 3 bases, and 11 bases had no gene match. CDR1 and CDR2 from the germline V gene are WSHSY and SAAADI. CDR3 size: 16 residues. The CDR3 spells CASSEGREVNGDTQYF. CDR3 nucleotide sequence: TGCGCCAGCAGTGAAGGGAGGGAGGTTAACGGAGATACGCAGTATTTT.

V gene TRBV15 combines with J gene TRBJ2-2; 10 positions agree with TRBD1. With V trimmed by 0 bases and J by 1 base, 23 bases remained unmatched. CDR1 LNHNV and CDR2 YYDKDF come from the germline V gene (reference sequence). The CDR3 runs to 24 residues. The CDR3 bases are TGTGCCACCAGCAGAGATTACGAAGTTGGACAGGGGGTCAGGTTGGCCTTGAACACCGGGGAGCTGTTTTTT. Its protein is CATSRDYEVGQGVRLALNTGELFF.

This clone showed up just a few times. The CDR3 loop reads CASRPFGGNTPSGTQYF. The CDR3 region has the DNA TGTGCCAGTAGACCATTCGGAGGCAACACTCCATCGGGGACGCAGTATTTT. The genes are TRBV19 and TRBJ2-3; D might be TRBD2 (5 bases). V gave up 6 bases and J gave up 9 bases, with 28 bases separating them. This CDR3 region has 17 residues. Germline loops: CDR1 LNHDA, CDR2 SQIVND (reference sequence).

This clone was counted only a few times. The rearrangement joins TRBV2 to TRBJ1-3; 7 bases align to TRBD1. Germline V gene sequence: CDR1 SNHLY, CDR2 FYNNEI. The CDR3 is 15 amino acids. The J segment lost 2 bases and the V segment lost 1 base, leaving 2 bases of the junction unmatched. The CDR3 loop reads CASSEEDRTGNTIYF. The CDR3 coding sequence is TGTGCCAGCAGTGAAGAGGACAGGACTGGAAACACCATATATTTT. Variable domain in full (rest from reference TRBV2 and TRBJ1-3): EPEVTQTPSHQVTQMGQEVILRCVPISNHLYFYWYRQILGQKVEFLVSFYNNEISEKSEIFDDQFSVERPDGSNFTLKIRSTKLEDSAMYFCASSEEDRTGNTIYFGEGSWLTVV.

The V and J genes are TRBV6-5 and TRBJ1-6, with D hard to call. CDR1 and CDR2 (germline): MNHEY, SVGAGI. This CDR3 comprises 14 residues. Trimming cost V 8 bases and J 6 bases, with 14 bases left between them. The CDR3 sequence: CASRRRPGNSPLHF. The DNA of the CDR3 is TGTGCCAGCCGGAGACGACCGGGTAATTCACCCCTCCACTTT.

CDR3 protein: CASSRDRGDTQYF. CDR3 nucleotides: TGTGCCAGCAGCCGGGACAGGGGAGATACGCAGTATTTT. The chain uses TRBV27 and TRBJ2-3; 10 bases map to TRBD1. After removal of 6 bases from V and 5 bases from J, the junction contained 2 bases not matched to a gene. The CDR3 has 13 residues. Germline loops: CDR1 MNHEY, CDR2 SMNVEV (reference sequence).

This clone was observed a few times. The chain employs TRBV6-4 and TRBJ2-7, with a tentative D call TRBD2 (5 bases). The germline V gene encodes CDR1 MRHNA and CDR2 SNTAGT. CDR3 length: 18 amino acids. The V end lost 6 bases, the J end lost 2 bases, and 26 bases lay between the germline ends. The CDR3 is CASSYTLTSGLGTYEQYF. Here the CDR3 DNA reads TGTGCCAGCAGCTACACCCTCACGTCCGGACTCGGAACCTACGAGCAGTACTTC.

As to this clone: Other DNA sequences of this sample code for an identical CDR3. This chain links TRBV7-9 with TRBJ1-5; 8 bases are a match to TRBD1. Germline lookup yields CDR1 SEHNR and CDR2 FQNEAQ (reference sequence). This CDR3 has 14 residues. With V trimmed by 5 bases and J by 4 bases, 4 bases remained unmatched. The CDR3 nucleotides are TGTGCCAGCAGCCTAGGACAGGGTAATCAGCCCCAGCATTTT. Amino acid sequence: CASSLGQGNQPQHF.

The genes are TRBV11-2 and TRBJ1-5; the D is unclear. From germline, CDR1 is SGHAT and CDR2 FQNNGV. CDR3 length: 13 amino acids. Deletions cut 0 bases from V and 5 bases from J, with 5 bases between. This CDR3 is CASSLERYQPQHF. The CDR3 nucleotides are TGTGCCAGCAGCTTAGAGCGGTATCAGCCCCAGCATTTT.

Only a few counts were recorded for this clone. J is TRBJ2-5 and V is TRBV28; 13 nucleotides agree with TRBD2. CDR1 is MDHEN, CDR2 SYDVKM, per germline. The CDR3 spans 17 residues. The ends lost 5 bases at V and 5 bases at J; junction bases unmatched: 11. The CDR3 loop reads CASSPWTSGRAGETQYF. CDR3 sequence (DNA): TGTGCCAGCAGTCCGTGGACTAGCGGGAGAGCGGGGGAGACCCAGTACTTC.

J is TRBJ2-4 and V is TRBV19; TRBD2 matches at 12 bases. Germline V gene sequence: CDR1 LNHDA, CDR2 SQIVND (reference sequence). The CDR3 extends over 17 amino acids. Trimming at V came to 1 base and at J to 12 bases, leaving 13 bases not matched to a gene. The CDR3 region is CASSIVLAGGLTDSQYF. The CDR3 DNA reads as TGTGCCAGTAGTATAGTCCTAGCGGGAGGGCTTACGGACAGTCAGTACTTC.

The V gene is TRBV2, the J gene TRBJ1-4; D may be TRBD1 (6 bases). Germline values: CDR1 SNHLY, CDR2 FYNNEI. The CDR3 runs to 12 residues. V shed 8 bases and J shed 7 bases, with 11 bases lying between them. CDR3 in DNA: TGTGCCAGCCGGACAGCTACTGAAAAACTGTTTTTT. This sequence encodes CASRTATEKLFF.

The chain has TRBV5-1 and TRBJ1-1, with D tentatively TRBD1 (6 bases). This CDR3 spans 13 amino acids. Trimming left V 0 bases short and J 7 bases short, with 10 bases between. CDR1 and CDR2 from the germline V gene are SGHRS and YFSETQ. For the CDR3, the DNA is TGCGCCAGCAGCTTGGGGGCAGGGGTTGAAGCTTTCTTT. This codes for CASSLGAGVEAFF. Combining the CDR3 with reference TRBV5-1 and TRBJ1-1 gives the whole variable domain KAGVTQTPRYLIKTRGQQVTLSCSPISGHRSVSWYQQTPGQGLQFLFEYFSETQRNKGNFPGRFSGRQFSNSRSEMNVSTLELGDSALYLCASSLGAGVEAFFGQGTRLTVV.

The chain recombines TRBV6-5 with TRBJ1-4; D possibly corresponds to TRBD1 (5 bases). The CDR3 runs 15 residues. V lost 6 bases to trimming and J lost 5 bases, with 16 bases between them. The germline V gene has CDR1 MNHEY and CDR2 SVGAGI. CDR3 nucleotides: TGTGCCAGCAGATCTGACAGTTGGGCGAATGAAAAACTGTTTTTT. Translation: CASRSDSWANEKLFF.

The chain joins TRBV28 to TRBJ2-5; TRBD2 matches 9 bases. Germline CDR1 MDHEN, CDR2 SYDVKM. The CDR3 length is 16 residues. The junction had 13 bases not matched to a gene; V was cut back by 10 bases and J by 1 base. CDR3 residues: CATCPLTSGVQETQYF. The CDR3 nucleotides read TGTGCCACCTGCCCTCTGACTAGCGGAGTCCAAGAGACCCAGTACTTC.